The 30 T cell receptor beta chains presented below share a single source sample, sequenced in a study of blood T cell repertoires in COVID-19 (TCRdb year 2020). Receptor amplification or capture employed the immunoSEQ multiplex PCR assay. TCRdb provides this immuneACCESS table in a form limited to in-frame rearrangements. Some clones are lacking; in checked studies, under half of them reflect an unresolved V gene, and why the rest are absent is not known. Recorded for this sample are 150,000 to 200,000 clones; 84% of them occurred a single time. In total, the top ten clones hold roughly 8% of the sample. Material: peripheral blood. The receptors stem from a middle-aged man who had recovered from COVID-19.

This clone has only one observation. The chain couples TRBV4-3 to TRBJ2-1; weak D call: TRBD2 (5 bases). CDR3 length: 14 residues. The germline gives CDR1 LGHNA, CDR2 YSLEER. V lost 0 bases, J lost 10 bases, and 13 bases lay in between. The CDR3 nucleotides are TGCGCCAGCAGCCAAGAGGGTCTGAGCGGCGAGCAGTTCTTC. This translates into CASSQEGLSGEQFF.

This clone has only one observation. The DNA of the CDR3 is TGTGCCAGCAGCTTGGGACGGGTCACAGATACGCAGTATTTT. Translation gives CASSLGRVTDTQYF. The rearrangement joins TRBV5-8 to TRBJ2-3; D is uncertain. The V gene lost 0 bases and the J gene lost 2 bases, with 7 bases spanning the gap. The CDR3 is 14 residues long. Germline CDR1 is SGHTS and CDR2 is YDEGEE.

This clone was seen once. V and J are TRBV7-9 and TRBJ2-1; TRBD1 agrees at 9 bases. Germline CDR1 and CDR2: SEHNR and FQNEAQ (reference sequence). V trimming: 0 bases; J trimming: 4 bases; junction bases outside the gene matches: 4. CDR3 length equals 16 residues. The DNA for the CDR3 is TGTGCCAGCAGCTTAGCTACAGGGGGCCCGTACAATGAGCAGTTCTTC. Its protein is CASSLATGGPYNEQFF.

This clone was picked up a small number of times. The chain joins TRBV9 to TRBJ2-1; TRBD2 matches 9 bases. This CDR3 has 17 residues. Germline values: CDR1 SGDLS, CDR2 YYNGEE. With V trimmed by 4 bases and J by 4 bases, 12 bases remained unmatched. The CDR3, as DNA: TGTGCCAGCAGCCCGAGCGGGGCGGGAGGGATATACAATGAGCAGTTCTTC. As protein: CASSPSGAGGIYNEQFF.

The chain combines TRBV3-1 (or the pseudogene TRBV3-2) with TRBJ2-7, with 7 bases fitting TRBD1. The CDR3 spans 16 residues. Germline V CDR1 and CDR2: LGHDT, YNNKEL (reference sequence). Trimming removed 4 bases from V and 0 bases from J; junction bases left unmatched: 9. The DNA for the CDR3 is TGTGCCAGCAGCCTAAACGACAGGGTTACCTCCTACGAGCAGTACTTC. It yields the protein CASSLNDRVTSYEQYF.

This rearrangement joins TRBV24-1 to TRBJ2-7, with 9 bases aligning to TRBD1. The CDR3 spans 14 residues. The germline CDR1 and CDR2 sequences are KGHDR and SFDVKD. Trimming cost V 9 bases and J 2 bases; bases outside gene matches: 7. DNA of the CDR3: TGTGCCACCTCCAGGGACAGGGCCCCCTACGAGCAGTACTTC. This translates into CATSRDRAPYEQYF.

CDR3 sequence reads: CAIGGGTINTDTQYF. CDR3 sequence (DNA): TGTGCCATCGGGGGGGGGACTATAAACACAGATACGCAGTATTTT. The chain employs TRBV2 and TRBJ2-3, with 8 positions matching TRBD2. CDR3 size: 15 residues. CDR1 is SNHLY, CDR2 FYNNEI, per germline. J was trimmed by 2 bases and V by 10 bases; bases with no gene match: 11.

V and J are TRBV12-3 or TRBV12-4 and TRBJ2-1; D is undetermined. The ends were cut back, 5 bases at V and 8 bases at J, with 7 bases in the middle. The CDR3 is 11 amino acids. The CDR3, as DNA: TGTGCCAGCAGTCAGAGGTATGAGCAGTTCTTC. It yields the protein CASSQRYEQFF.

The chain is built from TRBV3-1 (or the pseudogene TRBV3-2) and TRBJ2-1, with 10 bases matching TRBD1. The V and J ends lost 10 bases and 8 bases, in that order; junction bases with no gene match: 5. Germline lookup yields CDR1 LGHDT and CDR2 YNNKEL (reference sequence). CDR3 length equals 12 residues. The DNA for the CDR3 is TGTGCCACGGAGACAGGGGGCGATGAGCAGTTCTTC. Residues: CATETGGDEQFF.

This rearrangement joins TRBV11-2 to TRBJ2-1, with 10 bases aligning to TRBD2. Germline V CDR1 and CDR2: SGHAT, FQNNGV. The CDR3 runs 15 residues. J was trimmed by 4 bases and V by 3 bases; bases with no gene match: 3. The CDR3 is CASSFKREGYNEQFF. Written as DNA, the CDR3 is TGTGCCAGCAGCTTCAAGCGGGAGGGATACAATGAGCAGTTCTTC. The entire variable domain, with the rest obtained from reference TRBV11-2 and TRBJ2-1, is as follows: EAGVAQSPRYKIIEKRQSVAFWCNPISGHATLYWYQQILGQGPKLLIQFQNNGVVDDSQLPKDRFSAERLKGVDSTLKIQPAKLEDSAVYLCASSFKREGYNEQFFGPGTRLTVL.

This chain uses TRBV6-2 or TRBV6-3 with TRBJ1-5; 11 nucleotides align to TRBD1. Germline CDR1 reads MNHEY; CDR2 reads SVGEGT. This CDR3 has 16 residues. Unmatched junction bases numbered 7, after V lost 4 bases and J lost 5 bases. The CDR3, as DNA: TGTGCCAGCAGTTTACCCCGGGACAGGGGGGATCAGCCCCAGCATTTT. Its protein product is CASSLPRDRGDQPQHF.

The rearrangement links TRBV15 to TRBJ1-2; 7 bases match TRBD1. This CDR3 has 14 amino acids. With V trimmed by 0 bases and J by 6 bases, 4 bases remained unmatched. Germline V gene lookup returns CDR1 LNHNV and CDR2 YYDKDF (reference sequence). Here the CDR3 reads CATSRDPQGNGYTF. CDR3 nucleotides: TGTGCCACCAGCAGAGATCCACAGGGGAATGGCTACACCTTC.

DNA for the CDR3: TGTGCCAGCAGTTTTTACGGGGGGGCGGGAGATACGCAGTATTTT. Amino acids: CASSFYGGAGDTQYF. The V and J genes are TRBV27 and TRBJ2-3, with TRBD2 identical over 8 bases. Germline trimming cut 3 bases from V and 5 bases from J; bases unmatched to any gene: 7. Per germline, CDR1 MNHEY and CDR2 SMNVEV (reference sequence). The CDR3 consists of 15 residues.

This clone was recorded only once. DNA of the CDR3: TGCGCCAGTCGAGTAGCGGGAGGAAACTACGAGCAGTACTTC. Its translation is CASRVAGGNYEQYF. This chain connects TRBV5-1 to TRBJ2-7; TRBD2 matches 10 bases. J gave up 3 bases and V 8 bases, and 8 bases lay outside the gene matches. CDR3 length: 14 amino acids. Germline V gives CDR1 SGHRS, CDR2 YFSETQ. The whole variable domain, filled in from reference TRBV5-1 and TRBJ2-7, reads KAGVTQTPRYLIKTRGQQVTLSCSPISGHRSVSWYQQTPGQGLQFLFEYFSETQRNKGNFPGRFSGRQFSNSRSEMNVSTLELGDSALYLCASRVAGGNYEQYFGPGTRLTVT.

The CDR3 coding sequence is TGTGCCAGCAGCGTGGCCGGGAGCGACGAAAAACTGTTTTTT. Translated, it gives CASSVAGSDEKLFF. This rearrangement joins TRBV11-3 to TRBJ1-4; no clear D gene. V lost 5 bases, J lost 8 bases, and 15 bases lay in between. The CDR3 covers 14 residues. Germline-derived CDR1 and CDR2 are SGHNT and YENEEA.

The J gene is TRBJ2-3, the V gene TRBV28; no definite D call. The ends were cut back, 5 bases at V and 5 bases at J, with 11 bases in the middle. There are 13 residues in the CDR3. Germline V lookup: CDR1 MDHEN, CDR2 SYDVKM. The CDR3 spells CASSNGLGDTQYF. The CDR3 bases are TGTGCCAGCAGTAACGGGTTAGGAGATACGCAGTATTTT.

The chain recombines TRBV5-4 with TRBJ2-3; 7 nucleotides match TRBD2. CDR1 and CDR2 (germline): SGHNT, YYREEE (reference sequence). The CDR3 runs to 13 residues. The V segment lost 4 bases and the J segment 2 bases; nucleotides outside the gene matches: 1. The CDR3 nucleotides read TGTGCCAGCAGCGCGGGGGTCACAGATACGCAGTATTTT. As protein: CASSAGVTDTQYF.

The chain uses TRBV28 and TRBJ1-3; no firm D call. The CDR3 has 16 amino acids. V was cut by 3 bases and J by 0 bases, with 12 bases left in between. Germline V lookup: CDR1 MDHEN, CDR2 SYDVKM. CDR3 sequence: CASSFPSQDSGNTIYF. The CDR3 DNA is TGTGCCAGCAGTTTTCCGTCACAAGACTCTGGAAACACCATATATTTT.

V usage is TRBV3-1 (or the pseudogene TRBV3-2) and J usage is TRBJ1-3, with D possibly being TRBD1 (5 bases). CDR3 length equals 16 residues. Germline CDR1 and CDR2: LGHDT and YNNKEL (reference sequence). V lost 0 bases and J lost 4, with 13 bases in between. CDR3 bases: TGTGCCAGCAGCCAAGAGGGGCAAGGTACGGGAAACACCATATATTTT. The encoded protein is CASSQEGQGTGNTIYF.

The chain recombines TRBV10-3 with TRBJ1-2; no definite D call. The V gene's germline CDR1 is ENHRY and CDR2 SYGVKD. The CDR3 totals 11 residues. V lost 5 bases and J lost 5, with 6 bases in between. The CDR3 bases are TGTGCCATCAGTACAGATTATGGCTACACCTTC. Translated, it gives CAISTDYGYTF.

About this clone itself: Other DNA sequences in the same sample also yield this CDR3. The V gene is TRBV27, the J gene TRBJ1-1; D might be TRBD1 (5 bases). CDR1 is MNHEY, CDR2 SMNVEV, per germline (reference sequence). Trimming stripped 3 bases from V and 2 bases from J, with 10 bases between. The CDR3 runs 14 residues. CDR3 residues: CASSFGGVNTEAFF. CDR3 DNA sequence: TGTGCCAGCAGTTTCGGGGGGGTAAACACTGAAGCTTTCTTT.

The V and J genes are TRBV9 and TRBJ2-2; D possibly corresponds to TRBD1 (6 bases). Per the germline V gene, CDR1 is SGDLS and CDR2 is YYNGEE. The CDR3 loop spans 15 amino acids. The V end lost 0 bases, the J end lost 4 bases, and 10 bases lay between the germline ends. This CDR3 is CASSVEAGATGELFF. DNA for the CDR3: TGTGCCAGCAGCGTAGAGGCAGGGGCCACCGGGGAGCTGTTTTTT.

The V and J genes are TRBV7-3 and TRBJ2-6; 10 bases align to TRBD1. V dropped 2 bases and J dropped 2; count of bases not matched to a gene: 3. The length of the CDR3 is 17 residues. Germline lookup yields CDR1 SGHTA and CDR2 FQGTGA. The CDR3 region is CASSLLGQGTGANVLTF. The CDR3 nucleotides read TGTGCCAGCAGCTTATTGGGACAGGGGACTGGGGCCAACGTCCTGACTTTC.

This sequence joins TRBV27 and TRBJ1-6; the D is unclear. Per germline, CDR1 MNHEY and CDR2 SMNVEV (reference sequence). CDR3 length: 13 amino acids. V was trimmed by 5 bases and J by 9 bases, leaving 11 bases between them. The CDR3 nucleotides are TGTGCCAGCAGTCCCAGTCCCTCTTCACCCCTCCACTTT. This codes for CASSPSPSSPLHF.

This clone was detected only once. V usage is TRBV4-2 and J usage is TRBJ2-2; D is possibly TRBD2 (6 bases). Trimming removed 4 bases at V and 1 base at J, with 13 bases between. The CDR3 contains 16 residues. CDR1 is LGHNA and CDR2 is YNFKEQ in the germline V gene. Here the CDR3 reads CASSPSRDLNTGELFF. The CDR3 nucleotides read TGTGCCAGCAGCCCCTCCCGGGACTTGAACACCGGGGAGCTGTTTTTT.

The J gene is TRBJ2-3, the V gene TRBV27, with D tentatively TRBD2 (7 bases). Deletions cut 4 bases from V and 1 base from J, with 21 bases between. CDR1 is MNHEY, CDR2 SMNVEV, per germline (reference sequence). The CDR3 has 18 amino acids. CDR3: CASSSRGGGGLGTDTQYF. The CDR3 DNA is TGTGCCAGCAGTTCACGTGGGGGCGGGGGCTTAGGCACAGATACGCAGTATTTT.

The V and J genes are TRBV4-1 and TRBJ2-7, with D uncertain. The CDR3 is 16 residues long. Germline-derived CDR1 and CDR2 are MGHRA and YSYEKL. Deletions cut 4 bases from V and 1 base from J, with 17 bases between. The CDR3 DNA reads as TGCGCCAGCAGCCTACATTTGGGTCAGGATTCCTACGAGCAGTACTTC. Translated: CASSLHLGQDSYEQYF.

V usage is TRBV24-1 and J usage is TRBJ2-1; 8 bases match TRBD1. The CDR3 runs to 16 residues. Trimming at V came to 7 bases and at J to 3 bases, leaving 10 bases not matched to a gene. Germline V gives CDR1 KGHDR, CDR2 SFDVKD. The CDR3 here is CATSPNRGQDYNEQFF. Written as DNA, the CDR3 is TGTGCCACCAGCCCCAATCGGGGACAGGACTACAATGAGCAGTTCTTC.

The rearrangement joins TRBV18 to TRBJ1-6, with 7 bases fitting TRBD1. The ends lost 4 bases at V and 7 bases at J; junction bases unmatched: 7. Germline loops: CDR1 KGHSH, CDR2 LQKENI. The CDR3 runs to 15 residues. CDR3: CASSLGTASNSPLHF. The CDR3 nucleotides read TGTGCCAGCTCACTTGGGACAGCGTCAAATTCACCCCTCCACTTT.

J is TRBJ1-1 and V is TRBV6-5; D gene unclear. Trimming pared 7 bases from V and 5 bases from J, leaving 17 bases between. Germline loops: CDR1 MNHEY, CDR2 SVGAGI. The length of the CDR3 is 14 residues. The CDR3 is CASKREGLRTEAFF. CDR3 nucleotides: TGTGCCAGCAAAAGGGAGGGTTTGAGGACTGAAGCTTTCTTT.